A selection of T cell receptor beta chains follows, all from one sample in a study of blood T cell repertoires in COVID-19. Produced via immunoSEQ multiplex PCR; TCRdb's table is partial and in-frame only. The data contain some 70,000 clones, approximately 84% of them singletons. The sequencing sample was made of peripheral blood. These receptors originate from a man aged 45 to 65 with COVID-19, enrolled during active disease. CDR3s include the opening cysteine and the closing phenylalanine or tryptophan. The size entry is marked missing in some rows and otherwise reads once, few, many or a size class.

J gene: TRBJ2-1
clone size: -
V gene: TRBV28
CDR3 protein: CASSTPGGGTGEQFF

J gene: TRBJ2-3
clone size: once
V gene: TRBV28
CDR3 protein: CASSFRGRAYTDTQYF

J gene: TRBJ2-4
clone size: -
V gene: TRBV7-2
CDR3 protein: CASSLWDARGIQYF

J gene: TRBJ2-2
clone size: -
V gene: TRBV7-2
CDR3 protein: CASTEGGGQVNTGELFF

J gene: TRBJ2-3
clone size: few
V gene: TRBV4-1
CDR3 protein: CASSQVPTEEYGDTQYF

J gene: TRBJ1-6
clone size: few
V gene: TRBV6-5
CDR3 protein: CASSTGTGNSPLHF

J gene: TRBJ1-1
clone size: -
V gene: TRBV29-1
CDR3 protein: CSVDRNTEAFF

J gene: TRBJ2-3
clone size: -
V gene: TRBV30
CDR3 protein: CAWLESAGSGTDTQYF

J gene: TRBJ2-1
clone size: -
V gene: TRBV2
CDR3 protein: CASSEDGAANEQFF

J gene: TRBJ2-5
clone size: -
V gene: TRBV18
CDR3 protein: CASSPSRAETQYF

J gene: TRBJ2-5
clone size: -
V gene: TRBV6-5
CDR3 protein: CASSNLEGRQTQYF

J gene: TRBJ2-7
clone size: -
V gene: TRBV5-6
CDR3 protein: CASSLVGLAGLYEQYF

J gene: TRBJ2-1
clone size: -
V gene: TRBV7-2
CDR3 protein: CASSPTSFNEQFF

J gene: TRBJ2-7
clone size: -
V gene: TRBV21-1
CDR3 protein: CASRQGGQPYEQYF

J gene: TRBJ2-1
clone size: once
V gene: TRBV4-1
CDR3 protein: CASSRFPRLAGEYEQFF

J gene: TRBJ2-1
clone size: -
V gene: TRBV21-1
CDR3 protein: CASSSDGTRSREQFF

J gene: TRBJ2-3
clone size: few
V gene: TRBV7-9
CDR3 protein: CASSLRPQGSTDTQYF

J gene: TRBJ2-1
clone size: -
V gene: TRBV19
CDR3 protein: CASGLAGGNEQFF

J gene: TRBJ1-5
clone size: -
V gene: TRBV6-2/TRBV6-3
CDR3 protein: CASSPPGALGQPQHF

J gene: TRBJ2-7
clone size: once
V gene: TRBV6-5
CDR3 protein: CASTFRYEQYF

J gene: TRBJ2-3
clone size: -
V gene: TRBV6-5
CDR3 protein: CASSTRTDTQYF

J gene: TRBJ2-7
clone size: -
V gene: TRBV18
CDR3 protein: CASSLKERETGEQYF

J gene: TRBJ2-4
clone size: once
V gene: TRBV4-1
CDR3 protein: CASSRPGQGSKNIQYF

J gene: TRBJ2-1
clone size: -
V gene: TRBV27
CDR3 protein: CASRGQGGEQFF

J gene: TRBJ2-7
clone size: -
V gene: TRBV28
CDR3 protein: CASSLSGRGHEQYF

J gene: TRBJ2-7
clone size: -
V gene: TRBV10-3
CDR3 protein: CATGEGSSYEQYF

J gene: TRBJ2-2
clone size: few
V gene: TRBV28
CDR3 protein: CASSLAGVSTGELFF

J gene: TRBJ1-1
clone size: few
V gene: TRBV19
CDR3 protein: CASSSQGRTKTEAFF

J gene: TRBJ2-7
clone size: -
V gene: TRBV7-8
CDR3 protein: CASSFSPGQGAYEQYF

J gene: TRBJ1-3
clone size: -
V gene: TRBV5-1
CDR3 protein: CASSPRQGARSGNTIYF

J gene: TRBJ2-7
clone size: -
V gene: TRBV5-4
CDR3 protein: CASSFRSSGVIGYEQYF

J gene: TRBJ2-3
clone size: once
V gene: TRBV4-3
CDR3 protein: CASSQVGTSASTDTQYF